This T cell receptor (beta chain) was documented in a study of T-cell reconstitution after alpha-beta-depleted transplantation in children. Unique molecular identifiers were used to barcode this TCRbeta library. TCRdb redid the calling of the PCR reads with MiXCR, one entry per CDR3 protein. The sample holds 670,000 or so distinct CDR3 sequences, around 13% seen once. Ten or more counts support this clonotype. The CDR3 length is 14 residues. Trimming at V came to 5 bases and at J to 3 bases, leaving 4 bases not matched to a gene. The chain joins TRBV12-3 or TRBV12-4 to TRBJ2-5; 9 positions agree with TRBD1. Sequenced here: PBMCs, sampled before TCRalphabeta/CD19-depleted stem cell transplant. The receptor was derived from a girl aged 2 to 9 with congenital amegakaryocytic thrombocytopenia, due to receive a stem cell transplant. CDR3 protein: CASSIRTGEETQYF. DNA for the CDR3: TGTGCCAGCAGTATTCGGACAGGGGAAGAGACCCAGTACTTC.